Listed below are T cell receptor beta chains from one sample, sequenced in a study of shared clonotypes between healthy human individuals. Produced via immunoSEQ multiplex PCR; TCRdb's table is partial and in-frame only. The sample records 90,000 to 120,000 clones, 55% to 70% being singletons. What was sequenced was memory CD8+ T cells sorted from blood. The receptors shown here come from a woman in her 30s in good health. The CDR3 runs from the conserved cysteine through the conserved F or W. Each record gives: V gene, CDR3 length, clone size, J gene, D gene, CDR3 protein, CDR3 DNA. A D gene is named only where the DNA matches it firmly. A row's size may be missing; if present it is once, few, many or a size class.

v_call: TRBV5-1; cdr3_length: 11; clone_size: -; j_call: TRBJ2-3; d_call: -; cdr3_aa: CASSFIDTQYF; cdr3_nt: TGCGCCAGCAGCTTTATCGATACGCAGTATTTT
v_call: TRBV14; cdr3_length: 18; clone_size: -; j_call: TRBJ2-5; d_call: TRBD2; cdr3_aa: CASSQDRISGSPRETQYF; cdr3_nt: TGTGCCAGCAGCCAAGATCGAATTAGCGGGAGCCCCAGGGAGACCCAGTACTTC
v_call: TRBV29-1; cdr3_length: 12; clone_size: -; j_call: TRBJ1-2; d_call: -; cdr3_aa: CSVDQVNYGYTF; cdr3_nt: TGCAGCGTTGACCAAGTTAACTATGGCTACACCTTC
v_call: TRBV7-2; cdr3_length: 14; clone_size: -; j_call: TRBJ1-4; d_call: -; cdr3_aa: CASSLFGNGEKLFF; cdr3_nt: TGTGCCAGCAGCTTATTCGGGAATGGTGAAAAACTGTTTTTT
v_call: TRBV5-4; cdr3_length: 16; clone_size: -; j_call: TRBJ2-4; d_call: TRBD2; cdr3_aa: CASSLGSRGGQNIQYF; cdr3_nt: TGTGCCAGCAGCTTGGGGAGTCGGGGAGGGCAAAACATTCAGTACTTC
v_call: TRBV11-2; cdr3_length: 14; clone_size: -; j_call: TRBJ1-2; d_call: -; cdr3_aa: CASSPGTFKYGYTF; cdr3_nt: TGTGCCAGCAGCCCCGGGACGTTTAAATATGGCTACACCTTC
v_call: TRBV6-4; cdr3_length: 16; clone_size: -; j_call: TRBJ2-5; d_call: -; cdr3_aa: CASSEAQGQGGETQYF; cdr3_nt: TGTGCCAGCAGTGAAGCGCAGGGCCAGGGCGGGGAGACCCAGTACTTC
v_call: TRBV4-1; cdr3_length: 15; clone_size: -; j_call: TRBJ2-1; d_call: TRBD2; cdr3_aa: CASSQGTSGRGEQFF; cdr3_nt: TGCGCCAGCAGCCAAGGAACTAGCGGGAGAGGTGAGCAGTTCTTC
v_call: TRBV4-1; cdr3_length: 16; clone_size: -; j_call: TRBJ2-1; d_call: TRBD2; cdr3_aa: CASSLSPAGAGGEQFF; cdr3_nt: TGCGCCAGCAGCCTTTCCCCAGCGGGAGCCGGAGGGGAGCAGTTCTTC
v_call: TRBV2; cdr3_length: 13; clone_size: many; j_call: TRBJ2-7; d_call: -; cdr3_aa: CASYRGTLYEQYF; cdr3_nt: TGTGCCAGTTACCGCGGGACTCTGTACGAGCAGTACTTC
v_call: TRBV4-2; cdr3_length: 16; clone_size: few; j_call: TRBJ2-5; d_call: TRBD2; cdr3_aa: CASSRPLAEGGETQYF; cdr3_nt: TGTGCCAGCAGCCGGCCACTAGCGGAGGGGGGGGAGACCCAGTACTTC
v_call: TRBV19; cdr3_length: 15; clone_size: -; j_call: TRBJ2-1; d_call: TRBD2; cdr3_aa: CASSIGTSGYNEQFF; cdr3_nt: TGTGCCAGTAGTATAGGGACTAGCGGATACAATGAGCAGTTCTTC
v_call: TRBV29-1; cdr3_length: 13; clone_size: few; j_call: TRBJ1-1; d_call: -; cdr3_aa: CSVSRGRITEAFF; cdr3_nt: TGCAGCGTTAGTCGGGGGCGGATCACTGAAGCTTTCTTT
v_call: TRBV6-5; cdr3_length: 13; clone_size: -; j_call: TRBJ2-5; d_call: -; cdr3_aa: CASSYGPTETQYF; cdr3_nt: TGTGCCAGCAGTTACGGGCCCACGGAGACCCAGTACTTC
v_call: TRBV5-1; cdr3_length: 13; clone_size: -; j_call: TRBJ2-7; d_call: TRBD1; cdr3_aa: CASRTGGAYEQYF; cdr3_nt: TGCGCCAGCCGGACAGGGGGAGCCTACGAGCAGTACTTC
v_call: TRBV7-2; cdr3_length: 17; clone_size: -; j_call: TRBJ2-1; d_call: -; cdr3_aa: CASSLESAGYPYNEQFF; cdr3_nt: TGTGCCAGCAGCTTAGAGAGCGCAGGATACCCCTACAATGAGCAGTTCTTC
v_call: TRBV9; cdr3_length: 16; clone_size: -; j_call: TRBJ2-5; d_call: TRBD2; cdr3_aa: CASSVSSGRARETQYF; cdr3_nt: TGTGCCAGCAGCGTATCTAGCGGGAGGGCCAGAGAGACCCAGTACTTC
v_call: TRBV2; cdr3_length: 13; clone_size: -; j_call: TRBJ1-1; d_call: -; cdr3_aa: CASSSDGPTEAFF; cdr3_nt: TGTGCCAGCAGTTCAGACGGACCCACTGAAGCTTTCTTT
v_call: TRBV19; cdr3_length: 14; clone_size: few; j_call: TRBJ1-2; d_call: -; cdr3_aa: CASSIDDSRRGYTF; cdr3_nt: TGTGCCAGTAGTATAGATGACTCCAGGCGGGGCTACACCTTC
v_call: TRBV15; cdr3_length: 17; clone_size: -; j_call: TRBJ2-7; d_call: TRBD2; cdr3_aa: CATSRVSTSGSTYEQYF; cdr3_nt: TGTGCCACCAGCAGAGTGTCAACTAGCGGGAGTACCTACGAGCAGTACTTC
v_call: TRBV11-2; cdr3_length: 16; clone_size: -; j_call: TRBJ2-5; d_call: -; cdr3_aa: CASSLDKWGYQETQYF; cdr3_nt: TGTGCCAGCAGCTTAGATAAGTGGGGGTACCAAGAGACCCAGTACTTC
v_call: TRBV9; cdr3_length: 14; clone_size: many; j_call: TRBJ2-3; d_call: TRBD2; cdr3_aa: CASSVSGRQDTQYF; cdr3_nt: TGTGCCAGCAGCGTTAGCGGGAGGCAAGATACGCAGTATTTT
v_call: TRBV6-4; cdr3_length: 15; clone_size: -; j_call: TRBJ2-3; d_call: -; cdr3_aa: CASSDSTGSTDTQYF; cdr3_nt: TGTGCCAGCAGTGACTCAACTGGCAGCACAGATACGCAGTATTTT
v_call: TRBV19; cdr3_length: 15; clone_size: few; j_call: TRBJ1-1; d_call: TRBD1; cdr3_aa: CASIAGTGGFTEAFF; cdr3_nt: TGTGCCAGTATCGCCGGGACAGGGGGTTTCACTGAAGCTTTCTTT